This TCR beta chain was documented in a study of blood T cell repertoires in COVID-19. Study summary: From the United States, Italy and Spain came samples of acute and convalescent COVID-19.

CDR1 MDHEN and CDR2 SYDVKM come from the germline V gene. This CDR3 is 12 amino acids long. The germline V and J ends were trimmed by 5 bases and 7 bases, with 9 bases remaining between them. In the source study's methods: Amplifying reference gene primers gave estimates of nucleated cell counts. The repertoire was sequenced with immunoSEQ multiplex PCR; TCRdb's copy has only in-frame clones and lacks some. That table gives V, J and clone size, and the DNA gave D and trimming. The top ten clones hold 4.5% to 5% of a sample with fewer than 110,000 clones, 89% of them seen once. Specimen: peripheral blood. This chain uses TRBV28 with TRBJ1-3; the D gene is possibly TRBD1 (6 bases). The receptor was isolated from a man aged 40-49 years with active or convalescent COVID-19. DNA of the CDR3: TGTGCCAGCAGTGGGGGCATCAACACCATATATTTT. Translating it yields CASSGGINTIYF. Full variable domain (rest looked up from reference TRBV28 and TRBJ1-3): DVKVTQSSRYLVKRTGEKVFLECVQDMDHENMFWYRQDPGLGLRLIYFSYDVKMKEKGDIPEGYSVSREKKERFSLILESASTNQTSMYLCASSGGINTIYFGEGSWLTVV.